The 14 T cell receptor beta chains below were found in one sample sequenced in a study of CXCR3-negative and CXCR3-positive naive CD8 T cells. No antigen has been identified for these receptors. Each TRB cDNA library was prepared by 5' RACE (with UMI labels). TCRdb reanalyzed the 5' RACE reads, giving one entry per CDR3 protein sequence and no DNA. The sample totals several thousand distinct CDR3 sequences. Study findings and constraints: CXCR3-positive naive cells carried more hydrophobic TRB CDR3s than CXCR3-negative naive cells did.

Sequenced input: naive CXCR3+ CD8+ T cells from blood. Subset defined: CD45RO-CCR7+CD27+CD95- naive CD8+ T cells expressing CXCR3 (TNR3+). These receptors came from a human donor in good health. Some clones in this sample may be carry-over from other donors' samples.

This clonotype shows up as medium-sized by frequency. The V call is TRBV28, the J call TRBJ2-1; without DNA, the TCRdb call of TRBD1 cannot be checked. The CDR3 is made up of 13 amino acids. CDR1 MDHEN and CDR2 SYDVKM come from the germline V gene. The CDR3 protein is CASSQPGDNEQFF. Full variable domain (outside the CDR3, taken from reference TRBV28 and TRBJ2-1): DVKVTQSSRYLVKRTGEKVFLECVQDMDHENMFWYRQDPGLGLRLIYFSYDVKMKEKGDIPEGYSVSREKKERFSLILESASTNQTSMYLCASSQPGDNEQFFGPGTRLTVL.

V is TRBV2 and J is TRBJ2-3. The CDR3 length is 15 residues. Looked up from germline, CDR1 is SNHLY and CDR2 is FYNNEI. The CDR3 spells CASSEFATSTDTQYF.

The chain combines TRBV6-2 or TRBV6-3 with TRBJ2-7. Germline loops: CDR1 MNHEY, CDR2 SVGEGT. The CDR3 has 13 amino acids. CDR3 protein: CASSYGGANEQYF.

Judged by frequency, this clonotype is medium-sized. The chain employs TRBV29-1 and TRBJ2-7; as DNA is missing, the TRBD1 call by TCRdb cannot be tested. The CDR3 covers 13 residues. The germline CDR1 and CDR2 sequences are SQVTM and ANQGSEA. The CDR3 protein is CGVSQGARNEQYF.

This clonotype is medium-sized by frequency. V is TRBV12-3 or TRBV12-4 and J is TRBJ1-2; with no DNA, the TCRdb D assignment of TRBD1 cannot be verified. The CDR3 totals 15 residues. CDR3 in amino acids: CASSTRPGTSYGYTF.

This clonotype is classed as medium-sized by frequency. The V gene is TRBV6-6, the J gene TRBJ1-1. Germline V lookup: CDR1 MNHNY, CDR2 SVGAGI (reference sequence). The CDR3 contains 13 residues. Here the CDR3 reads CASRAIMNTEAFF.

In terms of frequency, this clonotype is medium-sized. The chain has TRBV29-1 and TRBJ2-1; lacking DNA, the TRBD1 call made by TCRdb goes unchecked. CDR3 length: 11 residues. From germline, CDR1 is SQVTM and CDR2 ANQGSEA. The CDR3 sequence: CSGLLGNEQFF.

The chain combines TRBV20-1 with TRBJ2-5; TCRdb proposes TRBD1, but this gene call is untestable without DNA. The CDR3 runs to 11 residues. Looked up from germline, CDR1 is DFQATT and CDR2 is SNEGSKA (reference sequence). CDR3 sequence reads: CRWDSEERQYF.

The CDR3 reads CASSEGSSYEQYF. The chain recombines TRBV7-6 with TRBJ2-7. There are 13 residues in the CDR3. The germline gives CDR1 SGHVS, CDR2 FNYEAQ.

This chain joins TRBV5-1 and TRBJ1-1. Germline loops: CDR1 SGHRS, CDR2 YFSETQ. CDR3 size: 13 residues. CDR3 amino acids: CASSLEYGTEAFF.

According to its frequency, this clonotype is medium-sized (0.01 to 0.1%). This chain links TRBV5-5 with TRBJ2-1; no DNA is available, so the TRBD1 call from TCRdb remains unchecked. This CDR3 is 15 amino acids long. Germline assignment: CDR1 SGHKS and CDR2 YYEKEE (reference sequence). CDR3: CASSSGGGSVDEQFF.

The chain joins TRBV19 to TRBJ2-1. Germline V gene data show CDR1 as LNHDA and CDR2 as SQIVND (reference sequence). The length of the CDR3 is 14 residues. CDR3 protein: CASSIRGPHNEQFF.

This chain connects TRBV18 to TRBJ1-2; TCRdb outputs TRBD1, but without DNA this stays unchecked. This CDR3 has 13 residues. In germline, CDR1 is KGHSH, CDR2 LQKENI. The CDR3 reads CASSSAPAYGYTF. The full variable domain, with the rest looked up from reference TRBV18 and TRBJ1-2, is NAGVMQNPRHLVRRRGQEARLRCSPMKGHSHVYWYRQLPEEGLKFMVYLQKENIIDESGMPKERFSAEFPKEGPSILRIQQVVRGDSAAYFCASSSAPAYGYTFGSGTRLTVV.

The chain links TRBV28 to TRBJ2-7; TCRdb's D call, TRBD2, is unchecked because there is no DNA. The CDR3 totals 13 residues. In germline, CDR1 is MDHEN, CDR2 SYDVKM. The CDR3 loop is CASSSLGPYEQYF.